This T cell receptor (beta chain) originates from a study of EBV T-cell therapy then PD-1 blockade in nasopharyngeal carcinoma. A note on this clone: Antigen specificity is unknown.

Clones were read by immunoSEQ multiplex PCR, and TCRdb kept only the in-frame ones, dropping some. This sample yields under 30,000 clones, of which under 90% are seen a single time; around 30% belongs to the top ten. Treatment meaning: AdE1-LMPpoly-expanded autologous EBV-specific T-cell therapy followed by anti-PD-1 nivolumab. The sample was CD8+ T cells from blood, taken between days 50 and 65 from a patient whose treatment included autologous EBV-specific T cells and nivolumab. The clonotype comes from a man in his forties or fifties with nasopharyngeal carcinoma.

DNA of the CDR3: TGTGCCAGCAGCCGGAGGGGTTTAAACACTGAAGCTTTCTTT. Amino acids: CASSRRGLNTEAFF. The chain links TRBV7-2 to TRBJ1-1; D may be TRBD1 (5 bases). Trimming removed 5 bases from V and 2 bases from J, with 12 bases in between. Germline V lookup: CDR1 SGHTA, CDR2 FQGNSA. This CDR3 has 14 residues.